The T cell receptor (beta chain) under discussion was sequenced for a study of T and B cells in COVID-19 patients. The sample holds one count of this clonotype. The junction departs from germline at one end; a sequencing error may be responsible. From blood, roughly 240-550 ng of genomic DNA served as TRB template. Multiplex PCR with BIOMED2 TRB-A/B primer pools amplified TRB rearrangements. From the multiplex PCR reads, TCRdb called clonotypes with MiXCR, one entry per CDR3 protein. The table shows 8,000 to 10,000 distinct CDR3 sequences, with around 27% occurring only once. CDR1 and CDR2 from the germline V gene are SGHVS and FNYEAQ. There are 16 residues in the CDR3.

This TCR was recovered from a human donor who had recovered from COVID-19. Sequenced sample: blood. The chain combines TRBV7-6 with TRBJ1-2; 12 bases line up with TRBD1. Here the CDR3 DNA reads TGCGCCAGCAGCTTGGGACAGGGGGCTCTAGGCGAAGACTACACCTTC. The encoded protein is CASSLGQGALGEDYTF.